This T cell receptor (beta chain) was captured in a study of blood T cell repertoires in COVID-19. Study overall: Researchers got acute and convalescent COVID-19 samples from the United States, Italy and Spain.

The CDR3 contains 15 residues. CDR1 and CDR2 from the germline V gene are SQVTM and ANQGSEA. With 6 bases clipped from V and 5 bases from J, the junction kept 10 bases outside the gene matches. Original methodology: Reference gene primer amplification in the assay estimated nucleated cell counts. Generated by immunoSEQ multiplex PCR, the TCRdb table keeps only in-frame clones and is missing some. D and trimming were read from the DNA, whereas the V and J calls and clone size are those reported in that table. The table lists a few hundred thousand clones, 80% to 90% of them singletons. The rearrangement joins TRBV29-1 to TRBJ2-7; TRBD2 agrees at 13 bases. Specimen: peripheral blood. This sequence originates from a man in his sixties with acute or convalescent COVID-19. The CDR3 region has the DNA TGCAGCGTCGTTACGGGACTAGCGGGATCTAACGAGCAGTACTTC. The encoded protein is CSVVTGLAGSNEQYF.